This T cell receptor (beta chain) was sequenced for a study of beta chain features in type 1 diabetes (dated by TCRdb to about 2018). A note on the overall study: Mean age, gender distribution, total cell number and subset yield did not differ between patients and healthy donors. The study compared TCRB repertoires of sorted circulating CD4+ T cell subsets between recently diagnosed type 1 diabetes patients and matched healthy donors. Across all samples, around 99 million sorted cells were examined, and cell number per subset correlated strongly with RNA yield. Whereas all 28 donors provided naive and central memory subsets, regulatory and stem cell-like memory subsets were isolated from just 8 patients and about 8 healthy donors.

The CDR3 spans 16 residues, from the cysteine through the phenylalanine. Only the CDR3 DNA is retained, 48 bases long and in frame from the first base. The germline V gene encodes CDR1 LGHNA and CDR2 YNFKEQ. V is pruned by 4 bases and J by 3 bases, leaving 4 bases of the junction without a gene match. Details on this clone: What antigen it recognizes has not been identified. Per-base quality was not reported, and no clone a single base away is much larger than it.

Each donor gave one peripheral blood draw, averaging approximately 0.11 L, which was collected into heparinised tubes. A BD FACSAria II was used to sort naive, central memory, regulatory and stem cell-like memory CD4+ T cells with a panel that included CD45RO, CCR7, CD25, CD127, CD95 and CD27. Every sorted population had a purity above 95%. PBMCs were isolated right away by Lymphoprep density gradient centrifugation and were stained directly, without culture. To minimize batch effects, samples were stained and sorted in pairs, one healthy donor with one patient per experiment. The High Capacity cDNA Reverse Transcription Kit was used to reverse transcribe all of the isolated RNA, meaning that expressed TCRB transcripts were what got sequenced. Deep immunoSEQ sequencing was performed on naive, central memory and regulatory T cell samples, with an average of around 3.5 million total reads per sample. After sorted cells were lysed in RLT buffer, RNA was extracted with DNase-treated RNeasy Micro or Mini kits, with the choice depending on cell number. To prevent cross-contamination, every cell subset was processed on its own, while patient and healthy donor samples were processed together. The immunoSEQ multiplex PCR was used to amplify TCRB sequences from cDNA, yielding 87-bp fragments that span the CDR3 region. Sequencing of the amplicons was performed on the Illumina HiSeq platform. Per the source publication's procedure: PCR bias was corrected computationally using synthetic template baselines, and reads within Hamming distance 2 were collapsed, with unmergeable singletons discarded. Reads were aligned against IMGT to assign V, D and J genes, CDR3 length and insertions or deletions at six rearrangement sites. Within each subset, clonotype counts were normalized to sorted cell number, after which true diversity and Gini coefficients were computed with the tcR R package. Repertoire sharing was quantified using the overlap coefficient calculated on TCRB nucleotide sequences. TCRdb took over this immuneACCESS table, retaining in-frame rearrangements with V and J assigned. Such tables are incomplete; in checked studies, under half of the missing clones stem from an unresolved V gene, and the remainder is unexplained. The V and J calls and clone size were taken over from that table, and D and trimming were inferred from the DNA. In this sample the table shows around 130,000 clones, around 10% of which occur a single time. Together, the top ten hold 0.7% to 0.85% of the sample.

The full study reports these points: A moderate but significant shortening of TCRB CDR3 length was observed in type 1 diabetes patients in all four CD4+ subsets. Only small numbers of individuals were included in the HLA sub-analyses, which left unresolved whether HLA type had any influence on TCRB rearrangement. At VDJ recombination sites, type 1 diabetes patients had fewer insertions and more deleted nucleotides, which implies abnormalities in thymic rearrangement. Naive, central memory and regulatory TCRB repertoires appeared to be more similar among patients than among healthy donors. Shorter templates might be favored by PCR, yet because patient and control samples were amplified and corrected together, any such skew would affect both groups equally. Because cDNA was sequenced instead of genomic DNA, activated cells with high expression could be over-represented, although the groups did not differ in activation or CD3 levels.

Sequenced sample: central memory CD4+ T cells from blood. This receptor chain uses TRBV4-2 and TRBJ2-1; TRBD2 matches 12 bases in the middle. The TCR comes from a man aged 30-40 years with type 1 diabetes. The CDR3 corresponds to CASSLTSGGHYNEQFF. The sequenced DNA: TGTGCCAGCAGCCTGACTAGCGGGGGTCACTACAATGAGCAGTTCTTC.